This T cell receptor (beta chain) emerged from a study of regulatory T cells in long-lasting Graves disease. Findings and limits, study-wide: Sample size, which was small, may have reduced accuracy. TRBV28, TRBJ1-2 and TRBJ2-5 were favored in persistent disease.

The TCR beta library used iRepertoire HTBI primers with Arm-PCR amplification of CDR3. TCRdb re-analysed the multiplex PCR reads in MiXCR, keeping a single row per CDR3 protein. Of 300,000 to 350,000 distinct CDR3 sequences in the sample, 20% were seen once. Losses at the gene ends were 4 bases for V and 7 bases for J; bases not matched to a gene: 8. Germline values: CDR1 KGHDR, CDR2 SFDVKD. This CDR3 comprises 15 residues. Noted time point: persistent/refractory GD, antithyroid drugs over 5 years with positive TRAb. PBMC-extracted RNA yielded the TCR library. In this sample, this clonotype turned up a few times. Its antigen is still unknown.

The source is a female donor with Graves disease. The chain combines TRBV24-1 with TRBJ1-5; 8 positions agree with TRBD1. Sequencing was performed on peripheral blood mononuclear cells (PBMCs), taken when the disease was refractory, from a patient treated with antithyroid drugs. The CDR3 sequence: CATSDRTGLGQPQHF. The CDR3 nucleotides read TGTGCCACCAGTGACCGGACAGGGCTTGGCCAGCCCCAGCATTTT.